This T cell receptor beta chain is drawn from a study of response to subunit inactivated influenza vaccine. Study-wide findings and caveats: There was a suggestion from the authors that each seasonal influenza vaccination recruits few new T cells.

CDR1 is SGHRS, CDR2 YFSETQ, per germline. The CDR3 has 16 amino acids. Trimming removed 0 bases from V and 6 bases from J, with 17 bases in between. TCRdb called the RT-PCR reads again in MiXCR, with one record for every CDR3 protein. Here the sample spans 610,000 or so distinct CDR3 sequences, less than 15% being singletons. In regard to this clonotype: Its antigen is as yet unknown.

This material consisted of PBMCs from blood, taken 11 to 12 days after vaccination. The chain recombines TRBV5-1 with TRBJ2-3, with D possibly called TRBD1 or TRBD2 (5 bases each). The TCR originated in a man aged 50 to 59 who received an inactivated influenza vaccine. CDR3: CASSLDPPGLGDTQYF. Written as DNA, the CDR3 is TGCGCCAGCAGCTTGGATCCCCCGGGGCTCGGGGATACGCAGTATTTT.